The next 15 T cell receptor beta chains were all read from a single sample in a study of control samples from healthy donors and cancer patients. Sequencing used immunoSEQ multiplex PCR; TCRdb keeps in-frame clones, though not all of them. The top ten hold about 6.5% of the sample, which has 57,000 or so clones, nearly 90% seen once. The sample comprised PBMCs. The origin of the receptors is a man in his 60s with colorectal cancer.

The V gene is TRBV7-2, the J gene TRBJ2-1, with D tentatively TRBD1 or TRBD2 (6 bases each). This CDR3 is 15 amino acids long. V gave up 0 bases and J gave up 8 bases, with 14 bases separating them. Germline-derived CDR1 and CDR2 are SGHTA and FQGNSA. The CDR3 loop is CASSLAGGLRHEQFF. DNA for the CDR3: TGTGCCAGCAGCTTAGCGGGGGGCTTACGTCATGAGCAGTTCTTC.

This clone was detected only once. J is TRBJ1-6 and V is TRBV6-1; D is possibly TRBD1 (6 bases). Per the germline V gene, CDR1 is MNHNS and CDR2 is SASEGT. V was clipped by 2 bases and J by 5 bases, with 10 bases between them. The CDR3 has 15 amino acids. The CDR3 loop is CASSERAGDNSPLHF. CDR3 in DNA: TGTGCCAGCAGTGAACGGGCAGGGGATAATTCACCCCTCCACTTT.

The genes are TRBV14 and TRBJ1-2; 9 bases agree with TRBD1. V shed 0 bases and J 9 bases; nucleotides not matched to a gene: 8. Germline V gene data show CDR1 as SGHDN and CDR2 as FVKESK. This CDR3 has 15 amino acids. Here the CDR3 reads CASSQDRRTGVRYTF. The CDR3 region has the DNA TGTGCCAGCAGCCAAGATCGAAGGACAGGGGTCCGCTACACCTTC.

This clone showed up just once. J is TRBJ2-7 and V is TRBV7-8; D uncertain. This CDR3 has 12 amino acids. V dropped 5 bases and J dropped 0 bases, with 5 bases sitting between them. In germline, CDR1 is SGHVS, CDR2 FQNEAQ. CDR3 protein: CASSQSSYEQYF. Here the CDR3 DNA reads TGTGCCAGCAGCCAAAGCTCCTACGAGCAGTACTTC.

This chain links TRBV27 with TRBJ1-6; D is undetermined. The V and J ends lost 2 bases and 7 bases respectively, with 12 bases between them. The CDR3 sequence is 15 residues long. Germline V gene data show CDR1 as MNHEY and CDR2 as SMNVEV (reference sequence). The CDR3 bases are TGTGCCAGCAGTTTAGTGGCCAGGTCCAATTCACCCCTCCACTTT. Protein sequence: CASSLVARSNSPLHF.

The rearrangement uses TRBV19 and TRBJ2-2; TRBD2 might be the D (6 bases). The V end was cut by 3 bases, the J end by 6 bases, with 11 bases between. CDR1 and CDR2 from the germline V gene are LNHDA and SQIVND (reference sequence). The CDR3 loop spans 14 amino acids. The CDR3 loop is CASSMEGWAGELFF. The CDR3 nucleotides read TGTGCCAGTAGTATGGAGGGTTGGGCCGGGGAGCTGTTTTTT. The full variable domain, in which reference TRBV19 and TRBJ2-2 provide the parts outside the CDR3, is DGGITQSPKYLFRKEGQNVTLSCEQNLNHDAMYWYRQDPGQGLRLIYYSQIVNDFQKGDIAEGYSVSREKKESFPLTVTSAQKNPTAFYLCASSMEGWAGELFFGEGSRLTVL.

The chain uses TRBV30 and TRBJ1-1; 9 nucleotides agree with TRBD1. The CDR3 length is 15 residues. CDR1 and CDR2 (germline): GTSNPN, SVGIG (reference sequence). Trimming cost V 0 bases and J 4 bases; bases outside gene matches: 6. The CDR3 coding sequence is TGTGCCTGGAGTGTCCAGGGGACAGGGCGCACTGAAGCTTTCTTT. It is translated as CAWSVQGTGRTEAFF.

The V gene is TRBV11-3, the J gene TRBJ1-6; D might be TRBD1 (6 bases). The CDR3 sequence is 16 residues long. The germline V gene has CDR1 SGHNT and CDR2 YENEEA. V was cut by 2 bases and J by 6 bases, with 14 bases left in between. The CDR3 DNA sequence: TGTGCCAGCAGCTTACAGGGGTTATCCCCTAATTCACCCCTCCACTTT. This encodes CASSLQGLSPNSPLHF.

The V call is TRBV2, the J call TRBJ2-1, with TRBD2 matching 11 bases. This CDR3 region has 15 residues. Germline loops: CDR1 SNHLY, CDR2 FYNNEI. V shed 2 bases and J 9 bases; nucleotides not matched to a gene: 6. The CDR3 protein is CASSELAGGIGEQFF. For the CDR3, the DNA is TGTGCCAGCAGTGAACTAGCGGGGGGTATCGGTGAGCAGTTCTTC.

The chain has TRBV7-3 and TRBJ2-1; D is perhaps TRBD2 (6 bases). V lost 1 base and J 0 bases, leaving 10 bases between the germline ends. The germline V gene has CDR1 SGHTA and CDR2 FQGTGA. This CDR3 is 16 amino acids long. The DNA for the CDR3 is TGTGCCAGCAGCTTAAACGCGGGGCACTCCTACAATGAGCAGTTCTTC. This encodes CASSLNAGHSYNEQFF.

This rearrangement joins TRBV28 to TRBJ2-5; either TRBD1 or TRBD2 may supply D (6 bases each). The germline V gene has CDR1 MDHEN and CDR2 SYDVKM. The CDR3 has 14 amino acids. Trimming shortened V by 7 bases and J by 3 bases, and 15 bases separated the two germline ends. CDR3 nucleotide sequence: TGTGCCAGCACCCCCCGGGGGCCCAAAGAGACCCAGTACTTC. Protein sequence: CASTPRGPKETQYF.

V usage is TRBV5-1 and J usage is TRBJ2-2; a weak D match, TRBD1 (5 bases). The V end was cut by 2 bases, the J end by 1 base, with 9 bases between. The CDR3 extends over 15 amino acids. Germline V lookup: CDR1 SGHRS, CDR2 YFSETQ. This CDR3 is CASSFGDRNTGELFF. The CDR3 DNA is TGCGCCAGCAGCTTCGGCGACAGGAACACCGGGGAGCTGTTTTTT.

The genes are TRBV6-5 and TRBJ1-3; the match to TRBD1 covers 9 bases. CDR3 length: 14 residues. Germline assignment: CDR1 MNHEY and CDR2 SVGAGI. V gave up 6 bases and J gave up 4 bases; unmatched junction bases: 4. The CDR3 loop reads CASSLTGGGNTIYF. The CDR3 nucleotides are TGTGCCAGCAGCTTGACAGGGGGAGGAAACACCATATATTTT.

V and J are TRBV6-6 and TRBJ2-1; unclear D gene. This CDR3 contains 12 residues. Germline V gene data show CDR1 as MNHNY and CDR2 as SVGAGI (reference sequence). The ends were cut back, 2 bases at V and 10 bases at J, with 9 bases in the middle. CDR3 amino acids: CASSYPPFEQFF. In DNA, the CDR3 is TGTGCCAGCAGTTACCCGCCCTTCGAGCAGTTCTTC.

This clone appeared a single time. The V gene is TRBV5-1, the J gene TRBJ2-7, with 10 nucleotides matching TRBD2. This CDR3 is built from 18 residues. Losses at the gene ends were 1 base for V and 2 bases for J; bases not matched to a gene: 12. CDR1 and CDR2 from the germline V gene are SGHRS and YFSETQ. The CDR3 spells CASSLHYGGSGGPYEQYF. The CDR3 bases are TGCGCCAGCAGCTTGCACTACGGAGGTAGCGGGGGGCCCTACGAGCAGTACTTC.